The rows below give T cell receptor beta chains drawn from one sample of a study of beta chain features in type 1 diabetes. Sequenced by immunoSEQ multiplex PCR; TCRdb stores in-frame clones only, minus some. The data show 250,000 to 350,000 clones, approximately 15% seen once. The material sequenced was central memory CD4+ T cells from blood. These receptors all come from a man aged 25 to 40 in good health. Both conserved end residues are part of each CDR3. A D gene is named only where the DNA matches it firmly. Clone size is given for some rows only: seen once, a few or many times, or a class if the clone is expanded.

size: few; V: TRBV7-8; J: TRBJ2-2; D: TRBD2; CDR3: CASSPRTSENTGELFF; DNA: TGTGCCAGCAGCCCGCGGACTAGCGAGAACACCGGGGAGCTGTTTTTT
size: .; V: TRBV7-9; J: TRBJ2-2; D: TRBD1; CDR3: CASSRMQGANTGELFF; DNA: TGTGCCAGCAGCCGAATGCAGGGGGCTAACACCGGGGAGCTGTTTTTT
size: .; V: TRBV6-1; J: TRBJ2-7; D: .; CDR3: CASSEPGDRYYEQYF; DNA: TGTGCCAGCAGTGAACCGGGGGACAGATACTACGAGCAGTACTTC
size: .; V: TRBV6-5; J: TRBJ1-2; D: .; CDR3: CASSIRRAGGYGYTF; DNA: TGTGCCAGCAGTATCCGTAGGGCGGGCGGATATGGCTACACCTTC
size: few; V: TRBV6-5; J: TRBJ1-4; D: .; CDR3: CASSYSILDTKKLFF; DNA: TGTGCCAGCAGTTACTCGATTTTGGACACCAAAAAACTGTTTTTT
size: many; V: TRBV7-9; J: TRBJ2-7; D: TRBD1; CDR3: CASSLRTGLTSYEQYF; DNA: TGTGCCAGCAGCCTTCGGACAGGGCTTACCTCCTACGAGCAGTACTTC
size: .; V: TRBV9; J: TRBJ1-4; D: .; CDR3: CASSVVGSGWLEKLFF; DNA: TGTGCCAGCAGCGTAGTTGGGTCGGGTTGGCTTGAAAAACTGTTTTTT
size: .; V: TRBV11-2; J: TRBJ1-5; D: .; CDR3: CASSLGGAGNQPQHF; DNA: TGTGCCAGCAGCTTAGGTGGGGCGGGCAATCAGCCCCAGCATTTT
size: few; V: TRBV19; J: TRBJ1-5; D: .; CDR3: CASSIRTENQPQHF; DNA: TGTGCCAGTAGTATACGGACAGAAAATCAGCCCCAGCATTTT
size: few; V: TRBV21-1; J: TRBJ1-1; D: .; CDR3: CASSKVNREDEAFF; DNA: TGTGCCAGCAGCAAAGTCAACAGGGAGGATGAAGCTTTCTTT
size: .; V: TRBV2; J: TRBJ1-1; D: .; CDR3: CASSPRENTEAFF; DNA: TGTGCCAGCAGTCCTAGAGAGAACACTGAAGCTTTCTTT
size: few; V: TRBV5-1; J: TRBJ2-5; D: .; CDR3: CASSTHSAAQETQYF; DNA: TGCGCCAGCAGCACACATTCAGCGGCCCAAGAGACCCAGTACTTC
size: .; V: TRBV5-4; J: TRBJ2-3; D: .; CDR3: CASSLQGGDTQYF; DNA: TGTGCCAGCAGCTTGCAAGGGGGAGATACGCAGTATTTT
size: .; V: TRBV6-6; J: TRBJ2-2; D: TRBD1; CDR3: CASSYSTGGTGELFF; DNA: TGTGCCAGCAGTTACTCGACAGGGGGGACCGGGGAGCTGTTTTTT
size: .; V: TRBV27; J: TRBJ2-5; D: TRBD2; CDR3: CASSPGLAGVYIQETQYF; DNA: TGTGCCAGCAGCCCGGGACTAGCGGGAGTTTACATACAAGAGACCCAGTACTTC
size: few; V: TRBV7-2; J: TRBJ2-5; D: TRBD2; CDR3: CASSLWVSGGAQETQYF; DNA: TGTGCCAGCAGCTTATGGGTTAGCGGGGGGGCTCAAGAGACCCAGTACTTC
size: few; V: TRBV4-3; J: TRBJ2-3; D: TRBD2; CDR3: CASSPRGSGRYTDTQYF; DNA: TGCGCCAGCAGCCCAAGGGGGAGCGGGAGATACACAGATACGCAGTATTTT
size: .; V: TRBV7-2; J: TRBJ2-2; D: .; CDR3: CASSLAGMTTGELFF; DNA: TGTGCCAGCAGCTTAGCCGGGATGACCACCGGGGAGCTGTTTTTT
size: .; V: TRBV29-1; J: TRBJ1-4; D: TRBD1; CDR3: CSVATGGEGEKLFF; DNA: TGCAGCGTTGCAACAGGGGGTGAGGGTGAAAAACTGTTTTTT
size: .; V: TRBV7-7; J: TRBJ2-5; D: TRBD2; CDR3: CASQLAGVGETQYF; DNA: TGTGCCAGCCAACTAGCGGGGGTGGGAGAGACCCAGTACTTC
size: few; V: TRBV7-3; J: TRBJ1-1; D: .; CDR3: CASSGSGSEAFF; DNA: TGTGCCAGCAGCGGGTCGGGGAGCGAAGCTTTCTTT
size: few; V: TRBV5-8; J: TRBJ2-1; D: .; CDR3: CASSPEWTASYNEQFF; DNA: TGTGCCAGCAGCCCTGAATGGACTGCCTCCTACAATGAGCAGTTCTTC
size: .; V: TRBV11-1; J: TRBJ2-5; D: .; CDR3: CASRREETQYF; DNA: TGTGCCAGCAGGAGAGAAGAGACCCAGTACTTC
size: few; V: TRBV18; J: TRBJ2-5; D: .; CDR3: CASSPAGDKTQYF; DNA: TGTGCCAGCTCACCAGCAGGGGATAAGACCCAGTACTTC
size: few; V: TRBV30; J: TRBJ1-1; D: .; CDR3: CAWSVRRTVNTEAFF; DNA: TGTGCCTGGAGTGTACGTCGGACGGTGAACACTGAAGCTTTCTTT
size: many; V: TRBV5-4; J: TRBJ2-1; D: TRBD2; CDR3: CASSSIAGGLTEQFF; DNA: TGTGCCAGCAGCTCGATAGCGGGGGGGCTGACTGAGCAGTTCTTC
size: .; V: TRBV5-1; J: TRBJ2-7; D: .; CDR3: CASSESGTQQYF; DNA: TGCGCCAGCAGCGAGTCCGGGACACAGCAGTACTTC
size: .; V: TRBV10-2; J: TRBJ1-5; D: TRBD1; CDR3: CASSESQRGRWNQPQHF; DNA: TGCGCCAGCAGTGAGTCTCAGAGGGGGCGGTGGAATCAGCCCCAGCATTTT
size: .; V: TRBV28; J: TRBJ1-2; D: TRBD1; CDR3: CASSSGGFYGYTF; DNA: TGTGCCAGCAGTTCAGGGGGCTTCTATGGCTACACCTTC
size: .; V: TRBV7-2; J: TRBJ2-7; D: TRBD2; CDR3: CASSLEAGLSYEQYF; DNA: TGCGCCAGCAGCCTGGAAGCGGGGCTCTCCTACGAGCAGTACTTC
size: once; V: TRBV14; J: TRBJ2-5; D: TRBD1; CDR3: CASSQEPDRGQETQYF; DNA: TGTGCCAGCAGCCAAGAACCCGACAGGGGTCAAGAGACCCAGTACTTC